Listed below are T cell receptor beta chains from one sample, sequenced in a study of cytomegalovirus exposure and HLA in healthy donors. Data came from immunoSEQ multiplex PCR; TCRdb stores just in-frame clones and leaves some out. The repertoire table contains more than 45,000 clones. Sequencing used PBMCs. These receptors were obtained from a woman aged 25 to 39 in good health and CMV-seropositive. Both conserved end residues are part of each CDR3. D genes are given only for firm matches.

J gene | D gene | V gene | CDR3 DNA | CDR3 protein
TRBJ2-7 | TRBD1 | TRBV19 | TGTGCCAGTCGGTTCAAGGGACAGGGAATGTACGAGCAGTACTTC | CASRFKGQGMYEQYF
TRBJ2-7 | TRBD1 | TRBV29-1 | TGCAGCGTTGAGGAACAGGGGGATCCTTACGAGCAGTACTTC | CSVEEQGDPYEQYF
TRBJ2-2 | . | TRBV9 | TGTGCCAGCAGCGTAGGGGCCAGGGGGGAGCTGTTTTTT | CASSVGARGELFF
TRBJ2-7 | TRBD1 | TRBV5-5 | TGTGCCAGCAGCATCCGGGACAGGGTAGACGAGCAGTACTTC | CASSIRDRVDEQYF
TRBJ2-7 | TRBD2 | TRBV10-1 | TGCGCCAGCAGCCTGAGCGGGACCTACGAGCAGTACTTC | CASSLSGTYEQYF
TRBJ2-5 | TRBD1 | TRBV15 | TGTGCCACCAGCACGGGGACAGGGGGAGGCGAGACCCAGTACTTC | CATSTGTGGGETQYF
TRBJ2-3 | TRBD2 | TRBV9 | TGTGCCAGCAGCGTAGACGCTAGCGGAGCAGATACGCAGTATTTT | CASSVDASGADTQYF
TRBJ2-3 | TRBD2 | TRBV6-4 | TGTGCCAGCAGTGACGCGAGACGGGCTAGCGGGGATCAAGATACGCAGTATTTT | CASSDARRASGDQDTQYF
TRBJ1-1 | . | TRBV5-1 | TGCGCCAGCAGCCCTCACATAAATCGGGACACTGAAGCTTTCTTT | CASSPHINRDTEAFF
TRBJ2-7 | . | TRBV6-6 | TGTGCCAGCAGTTACTCGGACAGATACGAGCAGTACTTC | CASSYSDRYEQYF
TRBJ1-2 | . | TRBV25-1 | TGTGCCAGCAGCTCAGGGCCCAACTATGGCTACACCTTC | CASSSGPNYGYTF
TRBJ1-2 | TRBD1 | TRBV19 | TGTGCCAGTAGTAGAAGCCTCGGGACAGGGATTGGGGGCTACACCTTC | CASSRSLGTGIGGYTF
TRBJ1-1 | . | TRBV5-5 | TGTGCCAGCAGCTTGGACTGGAACACTGAAGCTTTCTTT | CASSLDWNTEAFF
TRBJ1-5 | TRBD1 | TRBV6-6 | TGTGCCAGCGGGCAGGGGGCGCCGAAACAGCCCCAGCATTTT | CASGQGAPKQPQHF
TRBJ2-3 | TRBD2 | TRBV10-1 | TGCGCCAGCAGTGAGTCGCTAGCGGGAGTGGCAGATACGCAGTATTTT | CASSESLAGVADTQYF
TRBJ2-1 | TRBD2 | TRBV10-3 | TGTGCCATCAGTGGACTAGCGGGTGGAGATGAGCAGTTCTTC | CAISGLAGGDEQFF
TRBJ2-3 | . | TRBV4-1 | TGCGCCAGCAGCCAAGATAGCGGTCTCACAGATACGCAGTATTTT | CASSQDSGLTDTQYF
TRBJ2-1 | TRBD2 | TRBV29-1 | TGCAGCGCTCAGACCCCGGGACTAGGAGGCAATGAGCAGTTCTTC | CSAQTPGLGGNEQFF
TRBJ2-7 | TRBD1 | TRBV15 | TGTGCCACCAGCACGGGTGGACAGGGGCGCTACGAGCAGTACTTC | CATSTGGQGRYEQYF
TRBJ1-1 | . | TRBV14 | TGTGCCAGCAGCCGGAGGTTCGAAACAGGGCGAACTGAAGCTTTCTTT | CASSRRFETGRTEAFF
TRBJ1-3 | . | TRBV30 | TGTGCCGCATTAACCGAACTCCCAGGATCTGGAAACACCATATATTTT | CAALTELPGSGNTIYF
TRBJ1-1 | . | TRBV18 | TGTGCCAGCTCACAAAACGGGGACACTGAAGCTTTCTTT | CASSQNGDTEAFF
TRBJ1-2 | TRBD1 | TRBV9 | TGTGCCAGCAGCGTAGATGTCACAGGGGGCGGAGGCTATGGCTACACCTTC | CASSVDVTGGGGYGYTF
TRBJ2-7 | TRBD1 | TRBV5-4 | TGTGCCAGCAGCCAGGGACAGTACTACGAGCAGTACTTC | CASSQGQYYEQYF
TRBJ1-1 | . | TRBV18 | TGTGCCAGCTCGGACAGACTCATGAACACTGAAGCTTTCTTT | CASSDRLMNTEAFF
TRBJ2-5 | TRBD2 | TRBV19 | TGTGCCAGTAGTGAAGCGGGAGAGGAGACCCAGTACTTC | CASSEAGEETQYF
TRBJ1-2 | TRBD1 | TRBV19 | TGTGCCAGTCAGGACAGGCCCTCCGGCTACACCTTC | CASQDRPSGYTF
TRBJ2-3 | TRBD2 | TRBV5-1 | TGCGCCAGCAGCTTAGGGAGGGCCGGCACAGATACGCAGTATTTT | CASSLGRAGTDTQYF
TRBJ1-1 | TRBD1 | TRBV7-9 | TGTGCCAGCAGCCTAGAAGTTCGGACAGGGTCGAACACTGAAGCTTTCTTT | CASSLEVRTGSNTEAFF
TRBJ2-7 | TRBD1 | TRBV19 | TGTGCCAGTAGTATACCGGGACAGCTCTACGAGCAGTACTTC | CASSIPGQLYEQYF
TRBJ1-2 | . | TRBV9 | TGTGCCAGCAGCTCCACAGGGAGAAGTCTTAACTATGGCTACACCTTC | CASSSTGRSLNYGYTF
TRBJ2-5 | . | TRBV7-9 | TGTGCCAGCACTACGGGTGGGGCGGACCAAGAGACCCAGTACTTC | CASTTGGADQETQYF
TRBJ2-3 | . | TRBV4-1 | TGCGCCAGCAGCCAAGCTAGGTCCCTTGAAACCTTCACAGATACGCAGTATTTT | CASSQARSLETFTDTQYF
TRBJ2-1 | TRBD2 | TRBV4-1 | TGCGCCAGCAGCCAACCAGCCAGCGGGAGAAGGTCTGGTGAGCAGTTCTTC | CASSQPASGRRSGEQFF
TRBJ1-6 | TRBD1 | TRBV7-2 | TGTGCCAGCAGCTTGAGACAGGGCGATAATTCACCCCTCCACTTT | CASSLRQGDNSPLHF
TRBJ2-3 | TRBD1 | TRBV19 | TGTGCCAGTAAAAAAGGGACAGGGAACACAGATACGCAGTATTTT | CASKKGTGNTDTQYF
TRBJ2-7 | TRBD2 | TRBV2 | TGTGCCAGCAGGAGCGGGAGGCCACTCTACGAGCAGTACTTC | CASRSGRPLYEQYF
TRBJ2-1 | TRBD1 | TRBV11-3 | TGTGCCAGCAGATTACAGGGGAATCAGTTCTTC | CASRLQGNQFF
TRBJ2-5 | TRBD2 | TRBV7-8 | TGTGCCAGCAGTAATAGCGGGAGTTTCCGGGAGACCCAGTACTTC | CASSNSGSFRETQYF
TRBJ2-5 | TRBD2 | TRBV11-2 | TGTGCCAGCAGCCCCAGGGGACTAGCGGAACAAGAGACCCAGTACTTC | CASSPRGLAEQETQYF
TRBJ2-5 | . | TRBV5-6 | TGTGCCAGCAGCCCGGGGGGAACAGGGTGGGAGACCCAGTACTTC | CASSPGGTGWETQYF
TRBJ1-2 | . | TRBV27 | TGTGCCAGCAGTTACAGAGACAGGCTGGGCTATGGCTACACCTTC | CASSYRDRLGYGYTF
TRBJ2-5 | . | TRBV5-1 | TGCGCCAGCAGCTTGGAGGGGGGGGCGAGTCAAGAGACCCAGTACTTC | CASSLEGGASQETQYF
TRBJ1-4 | . | TRBV5-6 | TGTGCCAGCAGCCTACTTACGGACAGCCTTAATGAAAAACTGTTTTTT | CASSLLTDSLNEKLFF
TRBJ1-5 | . | TRBV30 | TGTGCCTGGAGTGTACTATCCGGGACAACTCAGCCCCAGCATTTT | CAWSVLSGTTQPQHF
TRBJ2-1 | . | TRBV11-2 | TGTGCCAGCAGCTGGGACATCTACAATGAGCAGTTCTTC | CASSWDIYNEQFF
TRBJ1-5 | . | TRBV19 | TGTGCCAGTAGTATAGGCGGCGCGCATCAGCCCCAGCATTTT | CASSIGGAHQPQHF
TRBJ1-1 | TRBD1 | TRBV7-9 | TGTGCCAGCAGCTTAACCCCAGGGGGCGGAATGAACACTGAAGCTTTCTTT | CASSLTPGGGMNTEAFF
TRBJ2-7 | TRBD2 | TRBV7-3 | TGTGCCAGAGGACTAGCGGGATATTTCTCCTACGAGCAGTACTTC | CARGLAGYFSYEQYF
TRBJ2-5 | . | TRBV5-1 | TGCGCCAGCAGCCCGGGATTGGGGGGAGGAGAGACCCAGTACTTC | CASSPGLGGGETQYF
TRBJ1-1 | . | TRBV18 | TGTGCCAGCTCACCACAGGGGCAGGACACTGAAGCTTTCTTT | CASSPQGQDTEAFF
TRBJ2-7 | TRBD2 | TRBV13 | TGTGCCAGCAGCTGGACCGGGACTAGCGGGGGGGCCTTAGGAGAGCAGTACTTC | CASSWTGTSGGALGEQYF